This T cell receptor beta chain was identified during a study of PD-L1 blockade in urothelial cancer. Generated by immunoSEQ multiplex PCR, the TCRdb table keeps only in-frame clones and is missing some. The table records tens of thousands of clones, roughly 84% of them present only once. The CDR3 extends over 17 amino acids. CDR1 is MNHEY, CDR2 SMNVEV, per germline (reference sequence). The V gene end was trimmed by 8 bases and the J gene end by 0 bases; junction bases not matched to a gene: 4. Sequenced material: PBMCs, taken around atezolizumab (anti-PD-L1) treatment. The receptor's source is a man aged 65-85 years with urothelial cancer. V gene TRBV27 combines with J gene TRBJ2-6; 13 nucleotides line up with TRBD2. The CDR3 spells CASGTSGVRSGANVLTF. Written as DNA, the CDR3 is TGTGCCAGCGGGACTAGCGGGGTGCGCTCTGGGGCCAACGTCCTGACTTTC.